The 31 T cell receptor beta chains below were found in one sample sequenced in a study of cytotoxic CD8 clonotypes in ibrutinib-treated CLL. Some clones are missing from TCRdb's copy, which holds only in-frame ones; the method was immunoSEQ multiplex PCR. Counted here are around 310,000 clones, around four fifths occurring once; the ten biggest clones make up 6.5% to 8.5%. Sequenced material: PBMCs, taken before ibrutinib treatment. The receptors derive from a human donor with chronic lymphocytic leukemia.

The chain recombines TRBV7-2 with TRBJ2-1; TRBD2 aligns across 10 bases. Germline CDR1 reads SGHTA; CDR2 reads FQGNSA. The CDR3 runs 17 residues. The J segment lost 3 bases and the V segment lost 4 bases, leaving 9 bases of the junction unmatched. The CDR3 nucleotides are TGTGCCAGCAGCTCCTACAGGACTAGCGGAGACTACAATGAGCAGTTCTTC. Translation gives CASSSYRTSGDYNEQFF.

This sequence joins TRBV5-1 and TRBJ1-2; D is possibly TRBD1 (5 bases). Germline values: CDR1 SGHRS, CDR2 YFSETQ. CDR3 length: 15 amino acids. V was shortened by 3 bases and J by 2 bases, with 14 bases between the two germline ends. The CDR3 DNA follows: TGCGCCAGCAGCTCGACCCCCGGGACCAACTATGGCTACACCTTC. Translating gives CASSSTPGTNYGYTF.

CDR3 region: CASRLGQNYEQYF. The CDR3 DNA sequence: TGTGCCAGCAGGTTGGGACAGAACTACGAGCAGTACTTC. This chain joins TRBV6-5 and TRBJ2-7, with 7 bases that match TRBD1. V lost 6 bases and J lost 3; bases outside the gene matches: 5. Germline assignment: CDR1 MNHEY and CDR2 SVGAGI. The CDR3 is 13 amino acids.

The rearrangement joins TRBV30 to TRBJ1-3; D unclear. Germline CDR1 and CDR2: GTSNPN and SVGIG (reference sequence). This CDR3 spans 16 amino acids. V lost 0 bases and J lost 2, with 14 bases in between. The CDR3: CAWSVTRNYPGNTIYF. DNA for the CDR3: TGTGCCTGGAGTGTAACCAGGAATTATCCTGGAAACACCATATATTTT.

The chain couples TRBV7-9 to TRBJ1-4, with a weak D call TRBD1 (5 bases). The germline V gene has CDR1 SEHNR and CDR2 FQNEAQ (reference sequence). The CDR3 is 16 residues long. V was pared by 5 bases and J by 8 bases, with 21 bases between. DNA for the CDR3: TGTGCCAGCAGCCCAAATCACGTGGGGGTGGGCGAAAAACTGTTTTTT. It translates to CASSPNHVGVGEKLFF.

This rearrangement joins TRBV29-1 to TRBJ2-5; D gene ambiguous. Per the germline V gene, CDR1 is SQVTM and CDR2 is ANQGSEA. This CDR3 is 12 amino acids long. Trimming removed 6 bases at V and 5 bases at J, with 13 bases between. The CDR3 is CSVALGQETQYF. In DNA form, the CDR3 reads TGCAGCGTCGCCCTCGGGCAGGAGACCCAGTACTTC.

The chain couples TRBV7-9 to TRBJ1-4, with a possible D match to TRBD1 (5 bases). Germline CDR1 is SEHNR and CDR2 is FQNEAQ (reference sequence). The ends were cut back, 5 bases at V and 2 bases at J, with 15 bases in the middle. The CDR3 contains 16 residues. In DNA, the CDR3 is TGTGCCAGCAGCCCTTTTCTCGGGACCACTAATGAAAAACTGTTTTTT. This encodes CASSPFLGTTNEKLFF.

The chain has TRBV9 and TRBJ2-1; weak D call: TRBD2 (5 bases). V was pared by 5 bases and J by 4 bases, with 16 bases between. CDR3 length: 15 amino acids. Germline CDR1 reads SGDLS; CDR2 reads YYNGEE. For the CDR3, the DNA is TGTGCCAGCAGTGAATACTCGAGCGGTTACAATGAGCAGTTCTTC. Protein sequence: CASSEYSSGYNEQFF.

This CDR3 reads CASSPTQTGEDGYTF. The CDR3 coding sequence is TGTGCCAGCTCACCTACTCAGACAGGGGAGGATGGCTACACCTTC. The gene calls are TRBV18 and TRBJ1-2, with TRBD1 identical over 8 bases. Germline values: CDR1 KGHSH, CDR2 LQKENI. With V trimmed by 3 bases and J by 6 bases, 9 bases remained unmatched. The CDR3 sequence is 15 residues long.

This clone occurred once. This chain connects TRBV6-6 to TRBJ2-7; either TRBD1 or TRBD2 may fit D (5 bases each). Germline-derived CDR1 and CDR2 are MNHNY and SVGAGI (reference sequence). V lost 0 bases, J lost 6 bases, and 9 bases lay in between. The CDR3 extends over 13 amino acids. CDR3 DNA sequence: TGTGCCAGCAGTTACTCGGGGGTAGGCGAGCAGTACTTC. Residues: CASSYSGVGEQYF.

CDR3 nucleotide sequence: TGTGCCAGCAGTTTCAGTATGTCGGATGGCTACACCTTC. It specifies CASSFSMSDGYTF. The chain recombines TRBV6-6 with TRBJ1-2; D is ambiguous. Per the germline V gene, CDR1 is MNHNY and CDR2 is SVGAGI (reference sequence). Trimming cost V 4 bases and J 6 bases, with 12 bases left between them. This CDR3 has 13 amino acids.

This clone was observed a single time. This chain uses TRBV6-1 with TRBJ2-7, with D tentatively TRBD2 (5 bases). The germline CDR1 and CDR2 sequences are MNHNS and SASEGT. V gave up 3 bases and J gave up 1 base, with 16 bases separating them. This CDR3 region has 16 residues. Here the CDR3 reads CASSDPRLGGSYEQYF. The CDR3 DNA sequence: TGTGCCAGCAGTGATCCTAGACTCGGCGGGTCCTACGAGCAGTACTTC.

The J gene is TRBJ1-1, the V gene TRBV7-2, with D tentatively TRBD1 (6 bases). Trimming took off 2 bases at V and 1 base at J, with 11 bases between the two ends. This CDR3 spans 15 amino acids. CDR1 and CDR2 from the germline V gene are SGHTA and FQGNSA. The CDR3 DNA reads TGTGCCAGCAGCTTATCGGCACAGGGGAACACTGAAGCTTTCTTT. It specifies CASSLSAQGNTEAFF.

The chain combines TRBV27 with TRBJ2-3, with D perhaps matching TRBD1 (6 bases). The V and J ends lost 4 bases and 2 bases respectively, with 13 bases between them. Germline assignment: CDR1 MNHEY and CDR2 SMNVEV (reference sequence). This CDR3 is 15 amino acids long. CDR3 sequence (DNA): TGTGCCAGCAGTTCTACGACAGGTTACACAGATACGCAGTATTTT. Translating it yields CASSSTTGYTDTQYF.

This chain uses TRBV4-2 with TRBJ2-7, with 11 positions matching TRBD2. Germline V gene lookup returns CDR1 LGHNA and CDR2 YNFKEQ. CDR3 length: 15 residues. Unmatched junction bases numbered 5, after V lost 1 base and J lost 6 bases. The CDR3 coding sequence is TGTGCCAGCAGCCAAGGACTAGCGGGAATCGGCGAGCAGTACTTC. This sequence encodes CASSQGLAGIGEQYF.

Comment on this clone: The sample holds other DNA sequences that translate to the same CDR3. The CDR3 nucleotides read TGTGCCAGCAGCTTAGTAGGTGGGGACACTGAAGCTTTCTTT. Translation: CASSLVGGDTEAFF. The chain couples TRBV7-9 to TRBJ1-1, with no clear D. V shed 1 base and J shed 3 bases, with 9 bases lying between them. The CDR3 consists of 14 residues. Germline-derived CDR1 and CDR2 are SEHNR and FQNEAQ (reference sequence).

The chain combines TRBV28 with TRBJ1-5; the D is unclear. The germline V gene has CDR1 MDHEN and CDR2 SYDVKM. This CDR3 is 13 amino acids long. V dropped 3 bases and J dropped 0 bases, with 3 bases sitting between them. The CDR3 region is CASSFSSNQPQHF. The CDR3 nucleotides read TGTGCCAGCAGTTTCAGTAGCAATCAGCCCCAGCATTTT. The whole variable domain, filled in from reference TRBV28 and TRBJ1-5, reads DVKVTQSSRYLVKRTGEKVFLECVQDMDHENMFWYRQDPGLGLRLIYFSYDVKMKEKGDIPEGYSVSREKKERFSLILESASTNQTSMYLCASSFSSNQPQHFGDGTRLSIL.

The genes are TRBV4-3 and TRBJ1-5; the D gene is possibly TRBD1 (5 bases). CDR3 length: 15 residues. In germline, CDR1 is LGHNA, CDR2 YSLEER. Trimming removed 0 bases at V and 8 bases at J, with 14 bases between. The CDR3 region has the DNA TGCGCCAGCAGCCAAGATTGGGTCAGCAGGGAGCCCCAGCATTTT. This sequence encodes CASSQDWVSREPQHF.

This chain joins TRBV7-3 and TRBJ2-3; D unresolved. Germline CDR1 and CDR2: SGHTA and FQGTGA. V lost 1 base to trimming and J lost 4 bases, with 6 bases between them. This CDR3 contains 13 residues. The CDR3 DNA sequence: TGTGCCAGCAGCTTAAACGTAGCAGATACGCAGTATTTT. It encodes CASSLNVADTQYF.

The chain's CDR3 is CASSLRGSGFYNEQFF. CDR3 DNA sequence: TGTGCCAGCAGCTTACGGGGTAGCGGATTTTACAATGAGCAGTTCTTC. The gene calls are TRBV11-2 and TRBJ2-1; the D gene is possibly TRBD2 (6 bases). V lost 2 bases to trimming and J lost 4 bases, with 15 bases between them. CDR1 and CDR2 (germline): SGHAT, FQNNGV. This CDR3 is 16 amino acids long.

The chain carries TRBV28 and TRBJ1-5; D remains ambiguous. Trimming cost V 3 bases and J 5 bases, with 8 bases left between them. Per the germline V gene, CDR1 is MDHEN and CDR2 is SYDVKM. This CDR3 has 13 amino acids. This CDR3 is CASSFWVYQPQHF. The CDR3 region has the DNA TGTGCCAGCAGTTTTTGGGTATATCAGCCCCAGCATTTT. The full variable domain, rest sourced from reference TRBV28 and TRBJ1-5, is DVKVTQSSRYLVKRTGEKVFLECVQDMDHENMFWYRQDPGLGLRLIYFSYDVKMKEKGDIPEGYSVSREKKERFSLILESASTNQTSMYLCASSFWVYQPQHFGDGTRLSIL.

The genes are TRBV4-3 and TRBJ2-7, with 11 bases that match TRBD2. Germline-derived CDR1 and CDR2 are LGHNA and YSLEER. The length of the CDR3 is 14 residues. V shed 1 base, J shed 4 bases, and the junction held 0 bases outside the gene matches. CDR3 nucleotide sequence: TGCGCCAGCAGCCAAGGACTAGCGGGATACGAGCAGTACTTC. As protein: CASSQGLAGYEQYF.

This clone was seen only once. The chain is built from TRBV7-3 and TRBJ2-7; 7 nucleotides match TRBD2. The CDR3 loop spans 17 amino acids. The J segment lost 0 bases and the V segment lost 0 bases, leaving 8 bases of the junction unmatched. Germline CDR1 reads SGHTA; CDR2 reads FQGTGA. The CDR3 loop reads CASSLTPTSPNSYEQYF. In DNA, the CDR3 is TGTGCCAGCAGCTTAACCCCGACTAGCCCGAACTCCTACGAGCAGTACTTC.

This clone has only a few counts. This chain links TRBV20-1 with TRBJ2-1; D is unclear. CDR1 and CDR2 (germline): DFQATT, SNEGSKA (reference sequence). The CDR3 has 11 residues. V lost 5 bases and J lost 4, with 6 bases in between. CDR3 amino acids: CSAHVYNEQFF. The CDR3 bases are TGCAGTGCTCACGTATACAATGAGCAGTTCTTC.

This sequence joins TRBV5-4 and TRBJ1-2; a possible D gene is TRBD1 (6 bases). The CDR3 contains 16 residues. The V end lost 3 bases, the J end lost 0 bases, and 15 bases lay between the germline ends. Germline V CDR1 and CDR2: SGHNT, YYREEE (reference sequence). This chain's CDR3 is CASSSFTTGTNYGYTF. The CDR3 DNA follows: TGTGCCAGCAGCTCCTTCACGACAGGAACTAACTATGGCTACACCTTC.

The CDR3 protein is CASTRDRLINGYTF. As DNA, the CDR3 is TGTGCCAGCACCCGGGACAGGCTGATCAATGGCTACACCTTC. The V gene is TRBV9, the J gene TRBJ1-2; 8 bases agree with TRBD1. The CDR3 is 14 residues long. The germline V gene has CDR1 SGDLS and CDR2 YYNGEE. With 6 bases clipped from V and 6 bases from J, the junction kept 10 bases outside the gene matches.

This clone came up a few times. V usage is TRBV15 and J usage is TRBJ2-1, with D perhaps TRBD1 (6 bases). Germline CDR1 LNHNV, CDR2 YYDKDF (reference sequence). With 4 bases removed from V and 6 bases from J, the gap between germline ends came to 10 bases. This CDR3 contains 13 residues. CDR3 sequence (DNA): TGTGCCACCAGCACCTACAGGGTCAATGAGCAGTTCTTC. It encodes CATSTYRVNEQFF.

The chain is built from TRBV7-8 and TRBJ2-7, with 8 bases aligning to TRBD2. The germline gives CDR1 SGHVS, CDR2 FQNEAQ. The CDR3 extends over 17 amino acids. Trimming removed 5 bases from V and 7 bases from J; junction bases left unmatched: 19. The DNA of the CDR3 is TGTGCCAGCAGCCCTATAATATCAGCGGGAGCTACTGGGGAGCAGTACTTC. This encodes CASSPIISAGATGEQYF.

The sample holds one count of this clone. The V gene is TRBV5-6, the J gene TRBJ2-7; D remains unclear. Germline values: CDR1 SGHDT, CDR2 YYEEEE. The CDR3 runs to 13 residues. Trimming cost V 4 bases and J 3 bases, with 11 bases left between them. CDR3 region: CASSPQHLYEQYF. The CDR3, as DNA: TGTGCCAGCAGCCCTCAACACCTCTACGAGCAGTACTTC.

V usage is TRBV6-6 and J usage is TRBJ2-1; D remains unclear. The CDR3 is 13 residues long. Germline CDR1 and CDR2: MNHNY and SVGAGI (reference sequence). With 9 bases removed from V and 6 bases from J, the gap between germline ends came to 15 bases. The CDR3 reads CARSPVWRNEQFF. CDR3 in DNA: TGTGCCAGAAGTCCCGTCTGGCGCAATGAGCAGTTCTTC.

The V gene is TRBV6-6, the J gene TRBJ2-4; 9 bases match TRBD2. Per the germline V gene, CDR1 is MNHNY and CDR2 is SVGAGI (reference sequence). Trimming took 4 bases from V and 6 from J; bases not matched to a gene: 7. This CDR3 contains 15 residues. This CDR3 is CASSSVAGVRNIQYF. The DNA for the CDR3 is TGTGCCAGCAGTTCAGTAGCGGGAGTCAGAAACATTCAGTACTTC.